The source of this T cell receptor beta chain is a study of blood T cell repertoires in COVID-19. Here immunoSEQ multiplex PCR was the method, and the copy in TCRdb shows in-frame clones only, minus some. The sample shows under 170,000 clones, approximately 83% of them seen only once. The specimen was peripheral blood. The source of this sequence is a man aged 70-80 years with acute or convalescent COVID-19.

The chain's CDR3 is CASSLDRQETQYF. CDR3 in DNA: TGTGCCAGCAGCTTGGACAGGCAAGAGACCCAGTACTTC. The chain employs TRBV5-4 and TRBJ2-5, with D possibly matching TRBD1 (5 bases). Between the trimmed V and J ends, which lost 0 bases and 2 bases, there was a span of 5 bases. The CDR3 runs 13 residues. The germline V gene has CDR1 SGHNT and CDR2 YYREEE (reference sequence).